Each of the 21 T cell receptor beta chains below was sequenced from the same sample in a study of cytomegalovirus exposure and HLA in healthy donors. In the PCR, 60 Vbeta and 13 Jbeta primers were used. Libraries were prepared by immunoSEQ multiplex PCR; TCRdb keeps only in-frame clonotypes and omits some of them. Of 100,000 to 150,000 clones in the sample, about three fifths were seen once. The sample comprised PBMCs. The source is a woman aged 40-49 years in good health and CMV-seropositive.

The chain is built from TRBV19 and TRBJ1-4; D is unclear. Trimming removed 3 bases at V and 7 bases at J, with 12 bases between. Germline loops: CDR1 LNHDA, CDR2 SQIVND (reference sequence). The CDR3 totals 14 residues. The CDR3: CASSIRPTGEKLFF. Here the CDR3 DNA reads TGTGCCAGTAGTATCCGCCCTACGGGTGAAAAACTGTTTTTT. The full variable domain, in which reference TRBV19 and TRBJ1-4 provide the parts outside the CDR3, is DGGITQSPKYLFRKEGQNVTLSCEQNLNHDAMYWYRQDPGQGLRLIYYSQIVNDFQKGDIAEGYSVSREKKESFPLTVTSAQKNPTAFYLCASSIRPTGEKLFFGSGTQLSVL.

This clone has a handful of counts. The gene calls are TRBV29-1 and TRBJ2-7, with D perhaps matching TRBD2 (5 bases). With 4 bases removed from V and 6 bases from J, the gap between germline ends came to 16 bases. The CDR3 spans 13 residues. Per the germline V gene, CDR1 is SQVTM and CDR2 is ANQGSEA. The CDR3 is CSVAPGNTAEQYF. DNA for the CDR3: TGCAGCGTTGCTCCGGGAAACACGGCCGAGCAGTACTTC.

The rearrangement joins TRBV10-2 to TRBJ2-7; a weak D match, TRBD2 (6 bases). Between the trimmed V and J ends, which lost 8 bases and 5 bases, there was a span of 19 bases. Germline V CDR1 and CDR2: WSHSY, SAAADI. The CDR3 extends over 14 amino acids. The CDR3 reads CASRLGTYRDEQYF. In nucleotides, the CDR3 is TGCGCCAGCCGGCTGGGGACTTACCGAGACGAGCAGTACTTC.

The chain is built from TRBV6-5 and TRBJ2-3; 7 bases are shared with TRBD2. In germline, CDR1 is MNHEY, CDR2 SVGAGI. V lost 8 bases and J lost 5; bases outside the gene matches: 13. The CDR3 is 15 amino acids. In DNA, the CDR3 is TGTGCCAGCCTCCCCCTGCGGGAGTACGGAGATACGCAGTATTTT. It is translated as CASLPLREYGDTQYF.

The chain uses TRBV19 and TRBJ2-7; maybe TRBD1 (6 bases). V gave up 5 bases and J gave up 1 base, with 12 bases separating them. Germline V lookup: CDR1 LNHDA, CDR2 SQIVND (reference sequence). CDR3 length: 14 amino acids. CDR3 DNA sequence: TGTGCCAGTAGTCGCCAGGGGCGATCCTACGAGCAGTACTTC. Its translation: CASSRQGRSYEQYF. Based on the CDR3 plus reference TRBV19 and TRBJ2-7, the full variable domain is DGGITQSPKYLFRKEGQNVTLSCEQNLNHDAMYWYRQDPGQGLRLIYYSQIVNDFQKGDIAEGYSVSREKKESFPLTVTSAQKNPTAFYLCASSRQGRSYEQYFGPGTRLTVT.

Worth noting for this clone: A junction boundary mismatches the germline segment, possibly from a read error. The chain carries TRBV5-1 and TRBJ2-7; 7 nucleotides line up with TRBD2. Germline values: CDR1 SGHRS, CDR2 YFSETQ. This CDR3 is built from 18 residues. The CDR3 reads CASRLDGGGWSRDYEQYF. Here the CDR3 DNA reads TGCGCCAGCAGGTTGGATGGGGGGGGGTGGTCCAGAGACTACGAGCAGTACTTC. Based on the CDR3 plus reference TRBV5-1 and TRBJ2-7, the full variable domain is KAGVTQTPRYLIKTRGQQVTLSCSPISGHRSVSWYQQTPGQGLQFLFEYFSETQRNKGNFPGRFSGRQFSNSRSEMNVSTLELGDSALYLCASRLDGGGWSRDYEQYFGPGTRLTVT.

This clone was seen only a few times. The chain links TRBV7-6 to TRBJ2-1, with TRBD2 matching 10 bases. This CDR3 has 14 residues. CDR1 is SGHVS, CDR2 FNYEAQ, per germline. Trimming at V came to 10 bases and at J to 9 bases, leaving 12 bases not matched to a gene. DNA for the CDR3: TGTGCCACCGAAGCGGGAGGGACCTATGGTGAGCAGTTCTTC. This translates into CATEAGGTYGEQFF.

This clone has a single count. The chain carries TRBV9 and TRBJ1-1; 11 bases agree with TRBD1. CDR3 length equals 15 residues. Germline lookup yields CDR1 SGDLS and CDR2 YYNGEE. V lost 3 bases and J lost 5; bases outside the gene matches: 6. The CDR3, as DNA: TGTGCCAGCAGCGCCGGGGGACAGGGGGATACTGAAGCTTTCTTT. Protein product: CASSAGGQGDTEAFF.

The gene calls are TRBV27 and TRBJ2-5; D possibly corresponds to TRBD2 (5 bases). The germline V gene has CDR1 MNHEY and CDR2 SMNVEV (reference sequence). CDR3 length equals 15 residues. Trimming removed 2 bases at V and 0 bases at J, with 10 bases between. The CDR3 protein is CASSLLAVNQETQYF. The CDR3 DNA reads as TGTGCCAGCAGTTTACTAGCAGTTAACCAAGAGACCCAGTACTTC.

The rearrangement joins TRBV19 to TRBJ1-5; D possibly corresponds to TRBD1 (6 bases). V lost 5 bases and J 11 bases, leaving 16 bases between the germline ends. This CDR3 is built from 13 residues. Per the germline V gene, CDR1 is LNHDA and CDR2 is SQIVND (reference sequence). CDR3 sequence: CASSSQGFKSQHF. The CDR3 DNA is TGTGCCAGTAGTTCCCAGGGGTTCAAGTCCCAGCATTTT.

A word on this clone: The junction shows a germline mismatch at one end, possibly a read error. The rearrangement uses TRBV29-1 and TRBJ2-3, with TRBD2 matching 13 bases. Per the germline V gene, CDR1 is SQVTM and CDR2 is ANQGSEA. CDR3 length: 15 amino acids. The CDR3 protein is CSVEGTSGNLDTQYF. DNA of the CDR3: TGCAGCGTCGAAGGGACTAGCGGGAATTTAGATACGCAGTATTTT.

The rearrangement uses TRBV5-1 and TRBJ2-5; 12 nucleotides match TRBD2. In germline, CDR1 is SGHRS, CDR2 YFSETQ. This CDR3 spans 15 amino acids. J gave up 5 bases and V 4 bases, and 6 bases lay outside the gene matches. The CDR3 bases are TGCGCCAGCAGCCCCGGACTAGCGGGAAGGGAGACCCAGTACTTC. As protein: CASSPGLAGRETQYF.

This clone occurred a few times. The rearrangement uses TRBV27 and TRBJ2-7; 10 bases fit TRBD2. The length of the CDR3 is 15 residues. The ends lost 3 bases at V and 7 bases at J; junction bases unmatched: 9. Germline loops: CDR1 MNHEY, CDR2 SMNVEV (reference sequence). Written as DNA, the CDR3 is TGTGCCAGCAGTTTTGGGCTAGCGGGAGAGGAAGAGCAGTACTTC. As protein: CASSFGLAGEEEQYF.

This clone was counted only a few times. The CDR3 region is CASSVRAGTGSYEQYF. As DNA, the CDR3 is TGTGCCAGCAGCGTCAGAGCCGGGACTGGCTCCTACGAGCAGTACTTC. This chain links TRBV7-8 with TRBJ2-7, with D perhaps TRBD2 (6 bases). Germline V gene data show CDR1 as SGHVS and CDR2 as FQNEAQ. V gave up 5 bases and J gave up 0 bases, with 17 bases separating them. The CDR3 runs to 16 residues.

The DNA for the CDR3 is TGTGCCAGCTCGCTCGGGAGGGGCGACGAGCAGTACTTC. It encodes CASSLGRGDEQYF. This chain uses TRBV18 with TRBJ2-7, with 8 bases matching TRBD2. The CDR3 has 13 residues. J was trimmed by 5 bases and V by 6 bases; bases with no gene match: 6. The V gene's germline CDR1 is KGHSH and CDR2 LQKENI.

The chain joins TRBV11-3 to TRBJ1-3, with D maybe TRBD1 (5 bases). V was cut by 2 bases and J by 2 bases, with 13 bases left in between. The CDR3 spans 16 residues. From germline, CDR1 is SGHNT and CDR2 YENEEA. CDR3 amino acids: CASSLRRWGAGNTIYF. DNA of the CDR3: TGTGCCAGCAGCTTAAGGAGATGGGGGGCTGGAAACACCATATATTTT.

This clone has only one observation. CDR3 sequence reads: CASSLDGGPTYEQYF. CDR3 bases: TGTGCCAGCAGTTTAGATGGGGGCCCAACCTACGAGCAGTACTTC. V is TRBV28 and J is TRBJ2-7; tentatively, D is TRBD1 (6 bases). Germline CDR1 is MDHEN and CDR2 is SYDVKM. Trimming took off 2 bases at V and 2 bases at J, with 13 bases between the two ends. The CDR3 consists of 15 residues.

The J gene is TRBJ2-1, the V gene TRBV18, with a tentative D call TRBD1 (6 bases). The germline V and J ends were trimmed by 0 bases and 3 bases, with 12 bases remaining between them. There are 16 residues in the CDR3. CDR1 KGHSH and CDR2 LQKENI come from the germline V gene. CDR3 sequence: CASSPPAGAGYNEQFF. The CDR3 region has the DNA TGTGCCAGCTCACCACCTGCAGGGGCCGGCTACAATGAGCAGTTCTTC. Drawing the rest from reference TRBV18 and TRBJ2-1, the complete variable domain is NAGVMQNPRHLVRRRGQEARLRCSPMKGHSHVYWYRQLPEEGLKFMVYLQKENIIDESGMPKERFSAEFPKEGPSILRIQQVVRGDSAAYFCASSPPAGAGYNEQFFGPGTRLTVL.

This chain links TRBV10-3 with TRBJ2-3; 9 bases are a match to TRBD2. Germline CDR1 is ENHRY and CDR2 is SYGVKD. The CDR3 has 14 residues. V dropped 6 bases and J dropped 0; count of bases not matched to a gene: 1. The CDR3 spells CAIRSGGSTDTQYF. The CDR3 DNA is TGTGCCATCAGGAGCGGGGGGAGCACAGATACGCAGTATTTT.

The chain employs TRBV11-2 and TRBJ2-7; weak D call: TRBD2 (5 bases). Trimming took 2 bases from V and 6 from J, leaving 17 bases between them. Per germline, CDR1 SGHAT and CDR2 FQNNGV. This CDR3 has 15 amino acids. The CDR3 is CASSLNRDRVFEQYF. As DNA, the CDR3 is TGTGCCAGCAGCTTAAACCGGGATCGCGTGTTCGAGCAGTACTTC.

The rearrangement joins TRBV11-3 to TRBJ2-7; 8 bases match TRBD1. Germline trimming cut 4 bases from V and 2 bases from J; bases unmatched to any gene: 10. The CDR3 has 16 amino acids. Per the germline V gene, CDR1 is SGHNT and CDR2 is YENEEA. The chain's CDR3 is CASSSNAGTGAYEQYF. The CDR3 DNA sequence: TGTGCCAGCAGCTCCAACGCAGGGACAGGAGCCTACGAGCAGTACTTC.